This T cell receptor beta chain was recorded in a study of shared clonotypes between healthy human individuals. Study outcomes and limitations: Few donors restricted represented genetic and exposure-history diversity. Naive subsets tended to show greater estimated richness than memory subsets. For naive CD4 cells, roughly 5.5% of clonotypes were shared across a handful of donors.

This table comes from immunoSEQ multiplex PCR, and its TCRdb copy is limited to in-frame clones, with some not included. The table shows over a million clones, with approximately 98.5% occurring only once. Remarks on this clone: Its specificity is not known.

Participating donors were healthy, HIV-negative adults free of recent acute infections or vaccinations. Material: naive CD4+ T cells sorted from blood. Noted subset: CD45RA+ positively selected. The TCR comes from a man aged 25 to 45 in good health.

CDR3 amino acids: CASSSLDEKLFF. Here the CDR3 DNA reads TGTGCCAGCAGCTCATTAGATGAAAAACTGTTTTTT. V and J are TRBV11-2 and TRBJ1-4; D is uncertain. The CDR3 runs to 12 residues. The V gene's germline CDR1 is SGHAT and CDR2 FQNNGV. V lost 4 bases to trimming and J lost 6 bases, with 6 bases between them.